This record concerns one T cell receptor (beta chain) sequence. What it binds is not known. Measured with immunoSEQ multiplex PCR; TCRdb has only the in-frame clones, and not every one. The data show 10,000 to 13,000 clones, approximately 88% seen once. Time point specified: week 3, after first cycle of checkpoint inhibitor. One draw preceded checkpoint blockade; another followed its first cycle at week 3. The sample originates from a study of blood T cell dynamics during melanoma immunotherapy. Study-wide points: Whether repertoire-driving clones were melanoma-specific could not be determined.

This CDR3 has 15 residues. CDR1 and CDR2 (germline): SGHNT, YENEEA. V lost 0 bases to trimming and J lost 0 bases, with 5 bases between them. This sample comprised blood, obtained from a patient treated with checkpoint blockade. This TCR came from a human donor with melanoma. The rearrangement uses TRBV11-3 and TRBJ1-4, with no clear D. CDR3 region: CASSLEGATNEKLFF. The CDR3 coding sequence is TGTGCCAGCAGCTTAGAGGGCGCAACTAATGAAAAACTGTTTTTT.